The text below deals with one T cell receptor (beta chain). This CDR3 is built from 16 residues. V was pared by 7 bases and J by 2 bases, with 11 bases of the junction left unmatched. Germline-derived CDR1 and CDR2 are MNHEY and SMNVEV (reference sequence). The source of the sample is a study of blood T cell repertoires in COVID-19. Study-wide context: Material from acute and convalescent COVID-19 was sourced from the United States, Italy and Spain.

Original handling: Using reference gene primer amplification, nucleated cell counts were estimated. Measured with immunoSEQ multiplex PCR; TCRdb has only the in-frame clones, and not every one. V, J and clone size reflect that table, while D and trimming were determined from the DNA. The sample lists 150,000 to 180,000 clones; about 90% were seen once. The rearrangement links TRBV27 to TRBJ2-1; 7 nucleotides align to TRBD2. The specimen sequenced was peripheral blood. The sequence derives from a man between 45 and 60 years old with acute or convalescent COVID-19. The CDR3 region has the DNA TGTGCCAGCACTCATACCCGGGACTACGCCTACAATGAGCAGTTCTTC. Its protein product is CASTHTRDYAYNEQFF.